The 15 T cell receptor beta chains reported below all come from one sample, sequenced in a study of blood T cell repertoires in COVID-19 (dated by TCRdb to 2019 to 2021). Library prep was done by the immunoSEQ multiplex PCR assay. Drawn from immuneACCESS, this table holds only the in-frame rearrangements with V and J called that TCRdb kept. Clones are partly lost; checked studies trace under half to an unresolved V gene and leave the rest unexplained. This sample gives around 140,000 clones in total; 65% to 85% of them show up just once. Roughly a sixth of the sample is taken by the ten largest. Sequenced sample: peripheral blood. These receptors all come from a woman aged 80 or older with acute or convalescent COVID-19.

V gene TRBV3-1 (or the pseudogene TRBV3-2) combines with J gene TRBJ1-4; D might be TRBD1 (5 bases). Trimming shortened V by 1 base and J by 8 bases, and 14 bases separated the two germline ends. From germline, CDR1 is LGHDT and CDR2 YNNKEL (reference sequence). The CDR3 is 15 residues long. CDR3 in amino acids: CASSQGAGRREKLFF. CDR3 in DNA: TGTGCCAGCAGCCAAGGTGCAGGGAGGCGGGAAAAACTGTTTTTT.

This clone was counted a single time. This rearrangement joins TRBV7-8 to TRBJ1-3; D is possibly TRBD1 (6 bases). This CDR3 has 16 residues. Trimming took off 4 bases at V and 2 bases at J, with 15 bases between the two ends. CDR1 is SGHVS and CDR2 is FQNEAQ in the germline V gene. CDR3 loop: CASSSREGVTGNTIYF. DNA of the CDR3: TGTGCCAGCAGCTCCCGGGAGGGGGTGACTGGAAACACCATATATTTT. The complete variable domain, with remaining parts taken from reference TRBV7-8 and TRBJ1-3, reads GAGVSQSPRYKVAKRGQDVALRCDPISGHVSLFWYQQALGQGPEFLTYFQNEAQLDKSGLPSDRFFAERPEGSVSTLKIQRTQQEDSAVYLCASSSREGVTGNTIYFGEGSWLTVV.

The sample holds one count of this clone. The rearrangement links TRBV6-6 to TRBJ2-5; the D is unclear. Per germline, CDR1 MNHNY and CDR2 SVGAGI (reference sequence). V lost 0 bases, J lost 5 bases, and 4 bases lay in between. The CDR3 extends over 12 amino acids. The CDR3 protein is CASSYSGETQYF. The CDR3 coding sequence is TGTGCCAGCAGTTACTCTGGCGAGACCCAGTACTTC.

The chain joins TRBV7-8 to TRBJ2-2; possible D gene TRBD1, 6 bases. This CDR3 has 15 amino acids. Per germline, CDR1 SGHVS and CDR2 FQNEAQ. V was trimmed by 4 bases and J by 1 base, leaving 10 bases between them. The CDR3 here is CASSSRGQNTGELFF. The CDR3 region has the DNA TGTGCCAGCAGCTCCAGGGGTCAGAACACCGGGGAGCTGTTTTTT. Full variable domain (missing parts from reference TRBV7-8 and TRBJ2-2): GAGVSQSPRYKVAKRGQDVALRCDPISGHVSLFWYQQALGQGPEFLTYFQNEAQLDKSGLPSDRFFAERPEGSVSTLKIQRTQQEDSAVYLCASSSRGQNTGELFFGEGSRLTVL.

The chain combines TRBV5-1 with TRBJ1-6; D is unclear. The germline V gene has CDR1 SGHRS and CDR2 YFSETQ. There are 15 residues in the CDR3. Trimming took off 1 base at V and 3 bases at J, with 8 bases between the two ends. The CDR3 loop reads CASSLWAVYNSPLHF. CDR3 sequence (DNA): TGCGCCAGCAGCTTGTGGGCAGTCTATAATTCACCCCTCCACTTT. Complete variable domain (other parts from reference TRBV5-1 and TRBJ1-6): KAGVTQTPRYLIKTRGQQVTLSCSPISGHRSVSWYQQTPGQGLQFLFEYFSETQRNKGNFPGRFSGRQFSNSRSEMNVSTLELGDSALYLCASSLWAVYNSPLHFGNGTRLTVT.

V and J are TRBV7-9 and TRBJ1-4; D is possibly TRBD1 (6 bases). The CDR3 runs 15 residues. V lost 1 base to trimming and J lost 8 bases, with 14 bases between them. Germline V CDR1 and CDR2: SEHNR, FQNEAQ (reference sequence). CDR3 in DNA: TGTGCCAGCAGCTTAGGCTCCACAGGGTCGGAAAAACTGTTTTTT. Its translation: CASSLGSTGSEKLFF.

The chain is built from TRBV21-1 and TRBJ2-4; the table's D call, TRBD1, has no DNA check behind it. TRBV21-1 is listed as a pseudogene. The CDR3 contains 15 residues. CDR3 amino acids: CASTRTMSQKNIQYF. The CDR3 DNA follows: TGTGCCAGCACTCGCACGATGTCCCAGAAAAACATTCAGTACTTC.

The chain has TRBV24-1 and TRBJ1-2; TRBD1 might be the D (6 bases). Germline V gene sequence: CDR1 KGHDR, CDR2 SFDVKD. CDR3 length equals 15 residues. V lost 3 bases and J 4 bases, leaving 14 bases between the germline ends. CDR3 in DNA: TGTGCCACCAGTGATGGGGCAGGGGACATCTATGGCTACACCTTC. It is translated as CATSDGAGDIYGYTF.

The genes are TRBV13 and TRBJ1-1; 7 nucleotides line up with TRBD1. Germline CDR1 reads PRHDT; CDR2 reads FYEKMQ (reference sequence). V lost 5 bases to trimming and J lost 0 bases; unmatched junction nucleotides: 9. The CDR3 extends over 16 amino acids. The CDR3 loop reads CASSPEGQIMNTEAFF. CDR3 DNA sequence: TGTGCCAGCAGCCCGGAGGGACAGATTATGAACACTGAAGCTTTCTTT.

This clone has only one observation. The V call is TRBV19, the J call TRBJ2-5; the D gene is possibly TRBD2 (5 bases). The CDR3 length is 14 residues. The germline V and J ends were trimmed by 6 bases and 7 bases, with 18 bases remaining between them. Germline V gene lookup returns CDR1 LNHDA and CDR2 SQIVND (reference sequence). CDR3 sequence reads: CASSMGGLRGTQYF. CDR3 in DNA: TGTGCCAGTAGCATGGGTGGCCTCCGGGGGACCCAGTACTTC.

V and J are TRBV20-1 and TRBJ2-7; D may be TRBD1 (5 bases). The CDR3 spans 11 residues. The ends were cut back, 0 bases at V and 9 bases at J, with 9 bases in the middle. Germline V gene sequence: CDR1 DFQATT, CDR2 SNEGSKA (reference sequence). The CDR3 DNA follows: TGCAGTGCTAGAGAAGGGGCAAGGCAGTACTTC. The encoded protein is CSAREGARQYF.

This clone has a single count. The genes are TRBV10-3 and TRBJ2-1; TRBD2 aligns across 11 bases. Germline loops: CDR1 ENHRY, CDR2 SYGVKD. The CDR3 spans 16 residues. V gave up 4 bases and J gave up 4 bases; unmatched junction bases: 6. In DNA form, the CDR3 reads TGTGCCATCAGTGTTTCCACTAGCGGGGGTTACAATGAGCAGTTCTTC. This codes for CAISVSTSGGYNEQFF.

The V and J genes are TRBV3-1 (or the pseudogene TRBV3-2) and TRBJ2-7, with TRBD2 matching 10 bases. There are 14 residues in the CDR3. The V gene end was trimmed by 6 bases and the J gene end by 7 bases; junction bases not matched to a gene: 9. Germline CDR1 and CDR2: LGHDT and YNNKEL (reference sequence). CDR3 in DNA: TGTGCCAGCAGTCTCATGGGACTAGCGCGGGAGCAGTACTTC. Amino acids: CASSLMGLAREQYF.

This clone was seen only once. The chain employs TRBV11-2 and TRBJ2-1; 11 nucleotides align to TRBD1. Per the germline V gene, CDR1 is SGHAT and CDR2 is FQNNGV. The CDR3 runs 17 residues. The trim removed 1 base at V and 6 bases at J, leaving 8 bases unmatched. The CDR3 nucleotides are TGTGCCAGCAGCTTAGGAGGACAGGGGGCGAGGGGCAATGAGCAGTTCTTC. Protein: CASSLGGQGARGNEQFF.

The gene calls are TRBV10-3 and TRBJ2-7, with D possibly TRBD2 on 6 matching bases. V was shortened by 10 bases and J by 3 bases, with 16 bases between the two germline ends. Germline V gene lookup returns CDR1 ENHRY and CDR2 SYGVKD. This CDR3 is 13 amino acids long. CDR3 protein: CATEGGVGYEQYF. CDR3 bases: TGTGCCACCGAGGGCGGGGTGGGCTACGAGCAGTACTTC.